Here is one T cell receptor beta chain with its context. These data belong to a study of PD-L1 blockade in urothelial cancer. As for the study in general: The researchers analyzed blood 3 weeks (second dose) and 6 weeks after treatment start.

PCRs were each spiked with synthetic TCR analog templates. Profiling relied on immunoSEQ multiplex PCR, and the TCRdb table lists in-frame clones only, not all of them. The table records approximately 90,000 clones, about 90% of them present only once. This sample's time point: pretreatment peripheral blood. V trimming: 4 bases; J trimming: 5 bases; junction bases outside the gene matches: 13. The CDR3 runs 17 residues. Germline loops: CDR1 LGHNA, CDR2 YNFKEQ. The sequencing here drew on PBMCs, taken around atezolizumab (anti-PD-L1) treatment. The TCR was taken from a man aged 55-75 years with urothelial cancer. The rearrangement links TRBV4-2 to TRBJ2-3, with TRBD2 matching over 9 bases. CDR3 sequence: CASSRVGVAGEGDTQYF. The DNA of the CDR3 is TGTGCCAGCAGCCGTGTGGGAGTAGCGGGAGAGGGAGATACGCAGTATTTT.